Shown below are 3 T cell receptor beta chains from a single sample sequenced in a study of Graves' ophthalmopathy and Graves' hyperthyroidism. RNA transcripts served as template for amplifying TCR beta CDR3 sequences. Scientists carried out first-round RT-PCR using HTBI primers and then a second-round multiplex PCR. MiXCR, run by TCRdb on the multiplex PCR reads, gives a single entry per CDR3 protein. The sample yields approximately 210,000 distinct CDR3 sequences, 25% to 30% seen once. The sample consisted of peripheral blood. Receptors originate from a man between 45 and 60 years old with Graves' ophthalmopathy.

This clonotype was counted ten times or more. The chain links TRBV6-2 or TRBV6-3 to TRBJ2-2; the D gene is possibly TRBD2 (6 bases). Trimming took off 6 bases at V and 5 bases at J, with 13 bases between the two ends. The CDR3 runs 14 residues. Per germline, CDR1 MNHEY and CDR2 SVGEGT. In DNA, the CDR3 is TGTGCCAGCAGGAGGGGAGGACTAACCGGGGAGCTGTTTTTT. Translation: CASRRGGLTGELFF.

The chain employs TRBV2 and TRBJ2-7, with TRBD2 matching over 8 bases. The germline gives CDR1 SNHLY, CDR2 FYNNEI. V gave up 7 bases and J gave up 6 bases; unmatched junction bases: 2. The CDR3 totals 11 residues. CDR3 sequence (DNA): TGTGCCAGCATGGCGGGGGGCGAGCAGTACTTC. Translation gives CASMAGGEQYF.

The sample holds many counts of this clonotype. J is TRBJ1-5 and V is TRBV7-2, with D possibly matching TRBD1 (5 bases). The CDR3 contains 15 residues. Germline V CDR1 and CDR2: SGHTA, FQGNSA. V was clipped by 7 bases and J by 0 bases, with 13 bases between them. The CDR3 sequence: CASTRGGDSNQPQHF. In DNA, the CDR3 is TGTGCCAGCACCCGGGGGGGAGATAGCAATCAGCCCCAGCATTTT.